The sequence of this T cell receptor (beta chain) was determined in a study of blood T cell repertoires in COVID-19 (dated by TCRdb to about 2020). Study-level background: Samples covering the acute and convalescent phases of COVID-19 were provided by collaborators in the United States, Italy and Spain. The prospective study material was composed of cDNA or gDNA derived from T cells, B-cell-depleted T cells, or PBMCs. Deeply sampled blood TCRbeta repertoires from subjects exposed to, actively infected with, or recovered from COVID-19 were included in the dataset. A freely available public database, intended as a resource for researchers studying the immune response to SARS-CoV-2, is where the repertoires were released. Samples were obtained from the ongoing ImmuneRACE study (first 160 participants) and from over a thousand subjects provided by 6 global collaborators. Nearly every sample came with metadata listing a de-identified subject ID, COVID-19 status, age in years and sex. Where available, HLA class I and class II types were taken from metadata supplied by the sample provider and were not determined by assay-based typing. Here is what the overall study found, with its caveats: The amount of clinical and demographic metadata varied by source and participant and was provided uncurated.

In the germline V gene, CDR1 corresponds to MNHEY and CDR2 to SVGEGT. Measured from the cysteine to the phenylalanine, the CDR3 is 15 residues long. Only the CDR3 DNA stays, 45 bases, in frame from base 1. At one collaborating source in Seattle, patients were enrolled during active infection and were followed longitudinally through the course of disease. Collaborating institutions collected whole blood in K2EDTA tubes following their own protocols. For TCRbeta analysis, collaborator samples were shipped as frozen whole blood, as isolated PBMCs, or as DNA extracted from either sample type. A word on this clone: Its antigen has not been determined. An end of the junction differs from the germline gene, which may be a read error.

TCRbeta CDR3 regions were amplified from genomic DNA using the immunoSEQ Assay, a bias-controlled multiplex PCR. Per the authors' processing: Nucleated cell counts per sample were estimated from amplification of reference gene primers within the assay. To quantify the absolute abundance of each unique TCRbeta CDR3 rearrangement, sequence reads were collapsed and filtered. For each sample, productive Simpson clonality was calculated as the square root of Simpson's diversity index over productive rearrangements. TCRdb holds this immuneACCESS table with in-frame rearrangements only. Some clones are missing; in checked studies, unresolved V genes explain under half, and the rest has no known cause. That table is the source of V, J and clone size, and D and trimming were worked out from the DNA. The sample yields about 250,000 clones; approximately 88% were counted once. About 6.7% of the sample rests with the top ten.

The sequence links TRBV6-2 or TRBV6-3 to TRBJ1-5, with the identity of the D gene unclear. Sequencing was performed on peripheral blood. This TCR was recovered from a woman aged 25-40 years with COVID-19, enrolled during active disease. The CDR3 reads as follows: CASSQAVASHQPQHF. The bases read TGTGCCAGCAGCCAAGCCGTGGCTAGCCATCAGCCCCAGCATTTT.